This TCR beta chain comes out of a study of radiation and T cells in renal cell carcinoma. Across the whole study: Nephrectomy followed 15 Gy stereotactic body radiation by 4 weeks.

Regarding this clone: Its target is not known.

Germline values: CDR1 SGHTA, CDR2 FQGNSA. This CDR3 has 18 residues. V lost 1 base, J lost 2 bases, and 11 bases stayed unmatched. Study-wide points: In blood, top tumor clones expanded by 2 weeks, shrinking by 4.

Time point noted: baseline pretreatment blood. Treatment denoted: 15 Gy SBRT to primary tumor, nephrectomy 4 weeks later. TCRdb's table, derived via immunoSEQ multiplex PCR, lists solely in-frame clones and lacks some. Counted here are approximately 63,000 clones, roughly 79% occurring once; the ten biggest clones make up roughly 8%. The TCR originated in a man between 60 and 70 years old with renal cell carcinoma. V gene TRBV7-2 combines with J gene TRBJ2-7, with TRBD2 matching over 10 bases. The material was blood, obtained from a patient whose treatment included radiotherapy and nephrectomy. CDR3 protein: CASSLGASGGTTPYEQYF. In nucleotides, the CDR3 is TGTGCCAGCAGCTTAGGGGCTAGCGGGGGTACCACCCCCTACGAGCAGTACTTC.